This T cell receptor (beta chain) is from a study of T cell responses to AZD1222 COVID-19 vaccine. CDR1 SGHTA and CDR2 FQGNSA come from the germline V gene. This CDR3 has 14 amino acids. With 3 bases removed from V and 3 bases from J, the gap between germline ends came to 8 bases. Libraries were prepared by immunoSEQ multiplex PCR; TCRdb keeps only in-frame clonotypes and omits some of them. The sample consists of about 130,000 clones, about 90% of them appearing once. The source was peripheral blood, collected on day 0 of AZD1222 vaccination. The receptor was derived from an adult in good health. V gene TRBV7-2 combines with J gene TRBJ2-2; D is ambiguous. CDR3 DNA sequence: TGTGCCAGCAGCTTCCGGCAGGACACCGGGGAGCTGTTTTTT. This translates into CASSFRQDTGELFF.